This entry lists 20 T cell receptor beta chains sequenced from one sample in a study of Graves' ophthalmopathy and Graves' hyperthyroidism. From RNA, the CDR3 regions of TCR beta chains were amplified and sequenced. First-round RT-PCR with HTBI primers preceded a second-round multiplex PCR. One entry per CDR3 protein, called by TCRdb with MiXCR from the multiplex PCR reads. The table records hundreds of thousands of distinct CDR3 sequences, approximately 22% of them present only once. The specimen sequenced was peripheral blood. Receptors originate from a woman between 18 and 30 years old with stable Graves' hyperthyroidism. Some clones in this sample may be carry-over from other donors' samples.

There are a few counts of this clonotype. This chain's CDR3 is CASSRQARHYGYTF. For the CDR3, the DNA is TGTGCCAGCAGCCGTCAGGCCCGACACTATGGCTACACCTTC. The rearrangement uses TRBV3-1 and TRBJ1-2, with D hard to call. The germline CDR1 and CDR2 sequences are LGHDT and YNNKEL (reference sequence). V lost 4 bases, J lost 3 bases, and 12 bases lay in between. The CDR3 has 14 amino acids.

As DNA, the CDR3 is TGTGCCAGCAGCTACTTGGGCGCTGGAAACACCATATATTTT. This codes for CASSYLGAGNTIYF. This chain uses TRBV7-2 with TRBJ1-3; D remains unclear. The CDR3 runs to 14 residues. Germline CDR1 SGHTA, CDR2 FQGNSA. Between the trimmed V and J ends, which lost 4 bases and 2 bases, there was a span of 9 bases.

The V gene is TRBV10-3, the J gene TRBJ1-2; 8 bases fit TRBD1. The CDR3 covers 13 residues. Germline V lookup: CDR1 ENHRY, CDR2 SYGVKD. V shed 2 bases and J 8 bases; nucleotides not matched to a gene: 4. CDR3 bases: TGTGCCATCAGTGAGAGGACAGGGTTCGGCTACACCTTC. Encoded protein: CAISERTGFGYTF.

This clonotype came up a few times. This chain uses TRBV2 with TRBJ2-5, with 12 nucleotides matching TRBD2. CDR1 SNHLY and CDR2 FYNNEI come from the germline V gene. V lost 4 bases and J lost 0; bases outside the gene matches: 9. This CDR3 contains 18 residues. CDR3 loop: CASSGPSGGAPYQETQYF. Here the CDR3 DNA reads TGTGCCAGCAGTGGGCCTAGCGGGGGGGCCCCGTACCAAGAGACCCAGTACTTC.

In this sample, this clonotype turned up many times. This chain uses TRBV6-1 with TRBJ1-5; 7 nucleotides agree with TRBD1. The CDR3 is 14 amino acids. Germline-derived CDR1 and CDR2 are MNHNS and SASEGT. The junction had 8 bases not matched to a gene; V was cut back by 5 bases and J by 7 bases. CDR3 in amino acids: CASSPGGPGQPQHF. Written as DNA, the CDR3 is TGTGCCAGCAGTCCAGGGGGTCCGGGACAGCCCCAGCATTTT.

The sample holds many counts of this clonotype. In DNA form, the CDR3 reads TGTGCCAGCAGCCCCCGGACAGGGAATAATTCACCCCTCCACTTT. It codes for CASSPRTGNNSPLHF. The V call is TRBV12-3 or TRBV12-4, the J call TRBJ1-6, with 8 bases that match TRBD1. V gave up 6 bases and J gave up 5 bases; unmatched junction bases: 6. CDR3 size: 15 residues.

At least ten counts were recorded for this clonotype. V is TRBV6-2 or TRBV6-3 and J is TRBJ1-6; tentatively, D is TRBD1 (5 bases). The germline CDR1 and CDR2 sequences are MNHEY and SVGEGT. CDR3 length equals 14 residues. The V end was cut by 8 bases, the J end by 4 bases, with 12 bases between. The CDR3 DNA reads as TGTGCCAGCGGGGCTGTCCCTTATAATTCACCCCTCCACTTT. Translation gives CASGAVPYNSPLHF.

This clonotype was observed many times. The rearrangement links TRBV11-2 to TRBJ2-2, with TRBD1 matching 9 bases. Trimming removed 5 bases from V and 6 bases from J; junction bases left unmatched: 10. The CDR3 runs to 16 residues. Germline values: CDR1 SGHAT, CDR2 FQNNGV. CDR3 residues: CASSPTHRGRPGELFF. The DNA of the CDR3 is TGTGCCAGCAGCCCCACACACAGGGGGCGCCCCGGGGAGCTGTTTTTT.

J is TRBJ1-2 and V is TRBV19, with D unclear. CDR3 length: 15 residues. CDR1 is LNHDA and CDR2 is SQIVND in the germline V gene (reference sequence). V shed 5 bases and J shed 7 bases, with 20 bases lying between them. The CDR3 loop reads CASSFPREGGSGYTF. The CDR3 coding sequence is TGTGCCAGTAGTTTCCCCCGGGAGGGCGGAAGTGGCTACACCTTC.

The chain joins TRBV3-1 to TRBJ1-2; the match to TRBD1 covers 8 bases. The CDR3 has 15 residues. Looked up from germline, CDR1 is LGHDT and CDR2 is YNNKEL (reference sequence). J was trimmed by 5 bases and V by 3 bases; bases with no gene match: 8. CDR3 sequence (DNA): TGTGCCAGCAGCCACCGCAGGGGGCGGATGTATGGCTACACCTTC. It yields the protein CASSHRRGRMYGYTF.

At least ten counts were recorded for this clonotype. CDR3 in amino acids: CASSVAGYQETQYF. The CDR3 DNA follows: TGTGCCAGCAGCGTAGCAGGGTACCAAGAGACCCAGTACTTC. J is TRBJ2-5 and V is TRBV9; tentative D call: TRBD1 (5 bases). The CDR3 extends over 14 amino acids. V was trimmed by 0 bases and J by 0 bases, leaving 6 bases between them. CDR1 SGDLS and CDR2 YYNGEE come from the germline V gene.

This clonotype was counted many times. V usage is TRBV5-1 and J usage is TRBJ2-5; the D gene is possibly TRBD2 (8 bases). The ends were cut back, 4 bases at V and 4 bases at J, with 20 bases in the middle. CDR3 length equals 16 residues. Germline assignment: CDR1 SGHRS and CDR2 YFSETQ. Here the CDR3 DNA reads TGCGCCAGCAGCCTCACGGGAGGGGGCTGGTTAGAGACCCAGTACTTC. It specifies CASSLTGGGWLETQYF.

Only a few counts were recorded for this clonotype. V usage is TRBV4-1 and J usage is TRBJ2-5; no clear D gene. The V gene lost 4 bases and the J gene lost 4 bases, with 16 bases spanning the gap. This CDR3 is 15 amino acids long. From germline, CDR1 is MGHRA and CDR2 YSYEKL. CDR3 sequence: CASSLSPSPGETQYF. The CDR3 nucleotides are TGCGCCAGCAGCCTTTCCCCGTCCCCCGGAGAGACCCAGTACTTC.

The CDR3 DNA is TGTGCCAGCAGTTACTCAGGCCTCACTGAAGCTTTCTTT. This translates into CASSYSGLTEAFF. The chain recombines TRBV6-2 or TRBV6-3 with TRBJ1-1; no reliable D call. This CDR3 is 13 amino acids long. Per germline, CDR1 MNHEY and CDR2 SVGEGT. V lost 0 bases and J 4 bases, leaving 6 bases between the germline ends.

This clonotype was counted many times. This sequence joins TRBV6-5 and TRBJ2-7, with D possibly TRBD2 on 5 matching bases. This CDR3 spans 14 amino acids. Trimming left V 4 bases short and J 5 bases short, with 15 bases between. Germline V lookup: CDR1 MNHEY, CDR2 SVGAGI. The DNA of the CDR3 is TGTGCCAGCAGTTCCGTGACGGGATTCGACGAGCAGTACTTC. Its translation: CASSSVTGFDEQYF.

Of note for this clonotype: A much more abundant neighbour one base away suggests this may be a read error. The chain is built from TRBV20-1 and TRBJ2-7; D perhaps matches TRBD2 (5 bases). The V gene lost 3 bases and the J gene lost 3 bases, with 12 bases spanning the gap. In germline, CDR1 is DFQATT, CDR2 SNEGSKA (reference sequence). This CDR3 is built from 13 residues. CDR3 in amino acids: CSASLRVGYEQYV. CDR3 nucleotides: TGCAGTGCTAGTTTGAGGGTAGGCTACGAGCAGTACGTC.

The V gene is TRBV15, the J gene TRBJ2-5; 8 bases line up with TRBD1. CDR1 LNHNV and CDR2 YYDKDF come from the germline V gene (reference sequence). J lost 5 bases, V lost 3 bases, and 11 bases had no gene match. This CDR3 spans 16 amino acids. CDR3 DNA: TGTGCCACCAGCAGTTGGGGGACAGGTGACACGGAGACCCAGTACTTC. Residues: CATSSWGTGDTETQYF.

The sample holds many counts of this clonotype. The rearrangement joins TRBV12-3 or TRBV12-4 to TRBJ1-2; no clear D. The V end was cut by 6 bases, the J end by 1 base, with 12 bases between. The CDR3 has 14 residues. The chain's CDR3 is CASSPPLLNYGYTF. The CDR3 nucleotides read TGTGCCAGCAGCCCACCTCTGCTTAACTATGGCTACACCTTC.

This clonotype was counted many times. The chain employs TRBV28 and TRBJ1-2, with D tentatively TRBD1 (6 bases). CDR1 MDHEN and CDR2 SYDVKM come from the germline V gene. V was trimmed by 8 bases and J by 6 bases, leaving 10 bases between them. This CDR3 has 11 amino acids. The CDR3 protein is CASWGLDGYTF. CDR3 sequence (DNA): TGTGCCAGCTGGGGGCTAGATGGCTACACCTTC.

Here the CDR3 DNA reads TGTGCCACCAGCAGTAGACTAGAAGAGACCCAGTACTTC. This translates into CATSSRLEETQYF. J is TRBJ2-5 and V is TRBV15, with D tentatively TRBD2 (6 bases). From germline, CDR1 is LNHNV and CDR2 YYDKDF (reference sequence). The CDR3 length is 13 residues. V was cut by 3 bases and J by 3 bases, with 8 bases left in between.